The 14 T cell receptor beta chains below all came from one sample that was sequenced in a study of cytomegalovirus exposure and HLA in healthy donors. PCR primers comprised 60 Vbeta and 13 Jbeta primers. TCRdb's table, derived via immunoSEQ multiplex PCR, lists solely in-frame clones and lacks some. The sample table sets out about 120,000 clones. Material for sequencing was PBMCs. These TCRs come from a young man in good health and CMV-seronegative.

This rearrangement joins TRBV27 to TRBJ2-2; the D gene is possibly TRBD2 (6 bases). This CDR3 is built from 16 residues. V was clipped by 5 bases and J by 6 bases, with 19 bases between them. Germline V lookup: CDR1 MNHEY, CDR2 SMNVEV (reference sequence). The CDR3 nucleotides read TGTGCCAGCAGTCCTGGGCGGGTGGACTATTCCGGGGAGCTGTTTTTT. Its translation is CASSPGRVDYSGELFF.

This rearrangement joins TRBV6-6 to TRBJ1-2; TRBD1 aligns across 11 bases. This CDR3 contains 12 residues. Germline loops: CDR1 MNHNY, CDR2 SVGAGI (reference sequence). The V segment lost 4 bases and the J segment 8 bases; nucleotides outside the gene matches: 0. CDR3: CASSWTGGGYTF. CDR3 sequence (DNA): TGTGCCAGCAGTTGGACAGGGGGCGGCTACACCTTC.

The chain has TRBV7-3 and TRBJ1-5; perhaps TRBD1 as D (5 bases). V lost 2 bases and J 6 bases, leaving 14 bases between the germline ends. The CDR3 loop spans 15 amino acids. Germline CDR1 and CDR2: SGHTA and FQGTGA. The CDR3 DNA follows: TGTGCCAGCAGCTTACCACGTCCAGGGCTTCAGCCCCAGCATTTT. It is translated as CASSLPRPGLQPQHF.

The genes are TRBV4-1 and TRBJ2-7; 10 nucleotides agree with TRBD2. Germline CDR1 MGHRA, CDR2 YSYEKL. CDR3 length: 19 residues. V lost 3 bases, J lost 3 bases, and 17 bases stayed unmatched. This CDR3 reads CASSHLSLLAGDSNYEQYF. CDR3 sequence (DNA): TGCGCCAGCAGCCATTTATCGCTTCTAGCGGGGGACTCGAACTACGAGCAGTACTTC.

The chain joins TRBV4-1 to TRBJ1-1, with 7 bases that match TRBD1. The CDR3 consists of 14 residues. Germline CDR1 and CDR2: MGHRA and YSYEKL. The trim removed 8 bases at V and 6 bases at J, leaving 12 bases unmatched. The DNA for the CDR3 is TGCGCCAGCGGGCACTACAGGGGCGGCGCTGAAGCTTTCTTT. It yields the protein CASGHYRGGAEAFF.

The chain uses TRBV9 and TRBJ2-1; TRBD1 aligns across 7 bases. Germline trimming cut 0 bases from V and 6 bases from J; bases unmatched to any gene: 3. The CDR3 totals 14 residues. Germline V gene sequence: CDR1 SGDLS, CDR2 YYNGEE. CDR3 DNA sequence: TGTGCCAGCAGCGTAGCAGGGACAGTCAATGAGCAGTTCTTC. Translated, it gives CASSVAGTVNEQFF.

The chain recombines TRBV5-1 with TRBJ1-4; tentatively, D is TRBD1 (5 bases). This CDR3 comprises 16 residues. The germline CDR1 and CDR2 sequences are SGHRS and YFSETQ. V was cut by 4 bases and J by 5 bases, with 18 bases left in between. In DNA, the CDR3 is TGCGCCAGCAGCCTTTTCCTCGGACGGACAAATGAAAAACTGTTTTTT. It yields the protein CASSLFLGRTNEKLFF. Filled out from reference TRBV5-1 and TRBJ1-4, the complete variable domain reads KAGVTQTPRYLIKTRGQQVTLSCSPISGHRSVSWYQQTPGQGLQFLFEYFSETQRNKGNFPGRFSGRQFSNSRSEMNVSTLELGDSALYLCASSLFLGRTNEKLFFGSGTQLSVL.

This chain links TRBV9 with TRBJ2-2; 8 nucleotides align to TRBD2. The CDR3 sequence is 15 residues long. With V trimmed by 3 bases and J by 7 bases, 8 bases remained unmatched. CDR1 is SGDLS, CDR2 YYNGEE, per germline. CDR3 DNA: TGTGCCAGCAGCGAAAGCGGGGGTAGAAGCGGGGAGCTGTTTTTT. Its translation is CASSESGGRSGELFF.

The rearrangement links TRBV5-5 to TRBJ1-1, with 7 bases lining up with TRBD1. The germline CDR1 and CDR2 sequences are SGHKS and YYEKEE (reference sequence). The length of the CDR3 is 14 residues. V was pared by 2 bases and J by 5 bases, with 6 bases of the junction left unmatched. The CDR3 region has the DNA TGTGCCAGCAGCTTCAGGGGGTTCGGGACTGAAGCTTTCTTT. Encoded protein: CASSFRGFGTEAFF.

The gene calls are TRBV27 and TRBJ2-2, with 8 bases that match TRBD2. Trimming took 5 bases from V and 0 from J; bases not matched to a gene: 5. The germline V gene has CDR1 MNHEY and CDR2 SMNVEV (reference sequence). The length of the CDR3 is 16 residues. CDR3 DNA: TGTGCCAGCAGTCCCTCTAGCGGGTCGAACACCGGGGAGCTGTTTTTT. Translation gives CASSPSSGSNTGELFF.

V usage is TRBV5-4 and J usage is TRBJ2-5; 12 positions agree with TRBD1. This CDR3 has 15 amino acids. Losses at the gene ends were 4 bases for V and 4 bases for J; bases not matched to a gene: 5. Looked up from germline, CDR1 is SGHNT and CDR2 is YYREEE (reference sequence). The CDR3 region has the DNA TGTGCCAGCAGCCCGGGACAGGGGGCATCAGAGACCCAGTACTTC. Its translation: CASSPGQGASETQYF.

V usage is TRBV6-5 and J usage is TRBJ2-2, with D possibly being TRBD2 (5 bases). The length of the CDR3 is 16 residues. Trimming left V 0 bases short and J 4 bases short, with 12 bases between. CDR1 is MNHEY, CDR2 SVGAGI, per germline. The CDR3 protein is CASSYSVLVLTGELFF. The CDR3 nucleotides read TGTGCCAGCAGTTACTCGGTACTAGTTCTCACCGGGGAGCTGTTTTTT.

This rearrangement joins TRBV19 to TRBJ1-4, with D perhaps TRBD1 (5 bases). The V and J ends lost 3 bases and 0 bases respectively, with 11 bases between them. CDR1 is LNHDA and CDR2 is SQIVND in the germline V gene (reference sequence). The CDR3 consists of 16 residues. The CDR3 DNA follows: TGTGCCAGTAGTATCCTTCGACAGTCAACTAATGAAAAACTGTTTTTT. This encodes CASSILRQSTNEKLFF.

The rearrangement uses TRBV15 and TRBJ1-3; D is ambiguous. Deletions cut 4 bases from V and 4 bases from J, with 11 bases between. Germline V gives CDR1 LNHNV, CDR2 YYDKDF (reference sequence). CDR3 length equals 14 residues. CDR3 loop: CATSNTKRGNTIYF. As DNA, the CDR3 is TGTGCCACCAGCAACACAAAGCGGGGAAACACCATATATTTT. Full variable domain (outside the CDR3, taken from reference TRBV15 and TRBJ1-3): DAMVIQNPRYQVTQFGKPVTLSCSQTLNHNVMYWYQQKSSQAPKLLFHYYDKDFNNEADTPDNFQSRRPNTSFCFLDIRSPGLGDTAMYLCATSNTKRGNTIYFGEGSWLTVV.